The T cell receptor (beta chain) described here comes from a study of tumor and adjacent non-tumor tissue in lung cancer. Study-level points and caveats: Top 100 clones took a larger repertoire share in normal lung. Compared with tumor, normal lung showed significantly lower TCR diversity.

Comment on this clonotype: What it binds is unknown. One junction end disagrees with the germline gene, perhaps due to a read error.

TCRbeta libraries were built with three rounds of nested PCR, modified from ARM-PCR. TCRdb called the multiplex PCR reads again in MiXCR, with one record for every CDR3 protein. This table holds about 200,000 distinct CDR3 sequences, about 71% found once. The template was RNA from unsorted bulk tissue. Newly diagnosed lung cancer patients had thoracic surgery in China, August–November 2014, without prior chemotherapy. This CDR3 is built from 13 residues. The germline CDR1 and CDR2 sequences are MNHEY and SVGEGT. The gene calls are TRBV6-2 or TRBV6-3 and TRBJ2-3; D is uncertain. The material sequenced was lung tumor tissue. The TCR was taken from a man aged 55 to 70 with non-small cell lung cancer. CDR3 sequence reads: CASRGGFTDTHYF. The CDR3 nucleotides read TGTGCCAGCAGGGGCGGTTTCACAGATACGCACTATTTT.